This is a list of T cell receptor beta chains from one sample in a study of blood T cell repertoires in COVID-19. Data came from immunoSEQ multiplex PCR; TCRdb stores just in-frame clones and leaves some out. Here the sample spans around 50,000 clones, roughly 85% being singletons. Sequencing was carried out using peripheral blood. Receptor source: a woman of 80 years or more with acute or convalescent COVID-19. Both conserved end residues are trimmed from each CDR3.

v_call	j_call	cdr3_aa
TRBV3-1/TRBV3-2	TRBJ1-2	ASSRGTGPGYT
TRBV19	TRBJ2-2	ASKQTGGTGELF
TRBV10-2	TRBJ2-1	ASSDLGLAGGDEQF
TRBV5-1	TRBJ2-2	ASSSVGGHTGELF
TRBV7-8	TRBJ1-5	ASSFDSVYSNQPQH
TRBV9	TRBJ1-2	ASSVATTANYGYT
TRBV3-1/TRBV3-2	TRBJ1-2	ASSPGQGQDYGYT
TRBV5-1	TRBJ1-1	ASSLVPGGKEGAF
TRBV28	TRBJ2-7	ASSSPGGTYEQY
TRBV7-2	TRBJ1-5	ASSYSLNQPQH
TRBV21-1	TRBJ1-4	ARPLPGVIEKLF
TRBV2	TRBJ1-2	ASRPGTGKNYGYT
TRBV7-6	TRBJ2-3	ASSAFTGRATDTQY
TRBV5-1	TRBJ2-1	ASSSRTSGGSYNEQF
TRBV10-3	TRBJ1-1	AISEETGENTEAF
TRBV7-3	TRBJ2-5	ASSLSTRGTQY
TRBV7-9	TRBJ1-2	ASRREGNYGYT
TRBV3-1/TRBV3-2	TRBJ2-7	ASREGVGSYEQY
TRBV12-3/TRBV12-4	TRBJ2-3	ASRGPTDTQY
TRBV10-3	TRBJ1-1	AISEQGVNTEAF
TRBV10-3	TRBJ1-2	AISESSGELNYGYT
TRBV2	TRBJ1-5	ASSESGFGQPQH
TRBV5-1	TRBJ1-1	ASSLRQDTEAF
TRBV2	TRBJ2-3	ASRKLAGGADTQY
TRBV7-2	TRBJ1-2	ASSSGFDYGYT
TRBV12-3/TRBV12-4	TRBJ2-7	ASRLAGGHEQY
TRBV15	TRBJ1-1	ATSPRGTGGSAF
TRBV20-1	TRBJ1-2	SPGGYT
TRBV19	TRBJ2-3	ASRPGGGGTDTQY
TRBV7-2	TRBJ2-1	ASSLAPDNEQF
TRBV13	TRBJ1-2	ASSLRTGGGGYT
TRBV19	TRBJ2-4	ASSPTGGKNIQY
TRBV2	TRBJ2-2	ASTAGSNTGELF